This entry describes one T cell receptor (beta chain). These data are taken from a study of PD-L1 blockade in urothelial cancer. Study-wide background: Patients with male sex and bladder-origin urothelial cancer accounted for about 90% of the 29 enrolled. Blood analyses occurred 3 weeks (second dose) and 6 weeks post treatment start. The median number of T cells present in blood samples was roughly 140,000.

Time point indicated: peripheral blood 6 weeks after treatment start. V lost 4 bases and J 1 base, leaving 11 bases between the germline ends. The germline V gene has CDR1 SGHKS and CDR2 YYEKEE (reference sequence). The CDR3 has 14 residues. Each PCR received spiked synthetic TCR analog templates. The assay was immunoSEQ multiplex PCR, and TCRdb's table has in-frame clones only and misses some. The table shows more than 60,000 clones, with around nine tenths occurring only once. The TCR comes from a man aged 55 to 70 with urothelial cancer. The gene calls are TRBV5-5 and TRBJ1-1; D possibly corresponds to TRBD1 (5 bases). The sample here was PBMCs, taken around atezolizumab (anti-PD-L1) treatment. The CDR3, as DNA: TGTGCCAGCAGCCCCGGGCAGGGGAACACTGAAGCTTTCTTT. Residues: CASSPGQGNTEAFF.